This is a list of T cell receptor beta chains from one sample in a study of CD4 and CD8 cells across lung adenocarcinoma regions. TCRdb called the PCR reads again in MiXCR, with one record for every CDR3 protein. There are tens of thousands of distinct CDR3 sequences in the sample; about 50% occur only once, and 20% to 25% lies in the top ten. Sequences were obtained from CD4+ T cells from the center of a lung tumor. The origin of the receptors is a male donor with lung adenocarcinoma. The CD4 and CD8 labels of this study may be unreliable. Both conserved end residues are part of each CDR3. The D gene is left open where the match is weak. Clone size, where shown, is once, few, many, or a class for clones that have expanded.

j_call clone_size v_call d_call cdr3_aa cdr3_nt
TRBJ2-3 NA TRBV27 NA CASSLKGLWVKNTQYF TGTGCCAGCAGTTTAAAAGGGCTTTGGGTCAAAAATACGCAGTACTTT
TRBJ1-4 many TRBV6-5 NA CASSYGPENEKLFF TGTGCCAGCAGTTACGGTCCAGAAAATGAAAAACTGTTTTTT
TRBJ2-3 NA TRBV24-1 NA CATSDLPGVDTQYF TGTGCCACCAGTGATCTCCCTGGTGTTGATACGCAGTATTTT
TRBJ1-6 many TRBV6-1 NA CASSEALKAPLHF TGTGCCAGCAGTGAGGCCCTAAAGGCACCCCTCCACTTT
TRBJ2-3 few TRBV6-1 NA CARGLQSVSTGTQYF TGTGCCAGGGGCCTCCAGTCTGTGAGCACAGGTACGCAGTATTTT
TRBJ2-1 NA TRBV6-1 NA CASRIQSYGTYNEQFF TGTGCCAGCAGAATTCAGTCGTACGGGACCTACAATGAGCAGTTCTTC
TRBJ2-3 NA TRBV20-1 TRBD2 CSARDVSSGGDTQYF TGCAGTGCTAGAGATGTGTCTAGCGGCGGGGATACGCAGTATTTT
TRBJ2-2 NA TRBV6-1 NA CARGLQSGSTGAQFF TGTGCCAGGGGACTCCAGTCCGGAAGCACAGGGGCGCAGTTTTTT
TRBJ2-7 NA TRBV6-5 NA CASSYLWGKTGEQYF TGTGCCAGCAGTTACCTCTGGGGGAAGACGGGCGAGCAGTACTTC
TRBJ1-4 many TRBV27 NA CASSSQGINEKLFF TGTGCCAGCAGTTCACAGGGAATCAATGAAAAACTGTTTTTT